This T cell receptor (beta chain) is drawn from a study of T-cell memory formation after mild COVID-19. General study findings and limits: Contracting CD4+ clones sat mainly in CM and EM; CD8+ in EMRA.

TCRdb reanalysed the 5' RACE reads using MiXCR and keeps one entry per CDR3 protein. The data hold roughly 350,000 distinct CDR3 sequences, with approximately 13% observed a single time. Note on this clonotype: What it recognizes is unknown. A read error may produce the germline difference seen at one junction end.

The receptor's source is a young man who had mild COVID-19 (a few samples of this study predate the infection). Cell type and time point are not known. The sequenced sample consisted of PBMCs or a T cell subset sorted from them (not recorded which).

The CDR3 nucleotides read TGTGCCAGCAGTTATATGGGCACGGATACGCAGTATTTT. This encodes CASSYMGTDTQYF. The chain is built from TRBV6-5 and TRBJ2-3; unclear D gene. The CDR3 runs to 13 residues. Looked up from germline, CDR1 is MNHEY and CDR2 is SVGAGI.